This T cell receptor (beta chain) was retrieved from a study of T cells after yellow fever vaccination. Study outcomes and limitations: Most primary-vaccination clones reappeared after the booster (about 97% CD4, 88% CD8). Highly abundant clonotypes carried over from the bulk population could end up in FACS-sorted repertoires as contaminants. The CD4 compartment and the CD8 compartment contained a small share of clonotypes in common.

Remarks on this clonotype: Its antigen remains unknown.

The CDR3 extends over 13 amino acids. Germline V CDR1 and CDR2: LNHDA, SQIVND (reference sequence). Trimming pared 7 bases from V and 2 bases from J, leaving 10 bases between. Template switching with 5'RACE generated the TCR cDNA and added a universal primer site and UMIs. TCRdb reprocessed the 5' RACE reads via MiXCR and lists one record per CDR3 protein. The sample has 150,000 to 200,000 distinct CDR3 sequences, approximately 10% seen once. The chain is built from TRBV19 and TRBJ2-3; D is ambiguous. The sample consisted of CD8+ T cells sorted from PBMCs, taken 15 days after the yellow fever booster vaccination. This sequence originates from a man aged 18 to 30 who received the YFV17D yellow fever vaccine. This CDR3 reads CASTLGPTDTQYF. CDR3 coding DNA: TGTGCCAGTACCCTTGGGCCCACAGATACGCAGTATTTT.